The rows below give T cell receptor beta chains drawn from one sample of a study of blood T cell repertoires in COVID-19. Repertoires were generated with immunoSEQ multiplex PCR, while TCRdb's copy carries only in-frame clones and drops some. This sample carries approximately 170,000 clones, around four fifths of them seen once, and the ten largest clones take approximately 8.2%. Material for sequencing was peripheral blood. The receptors shown here come from an elderly woman with COVID-19, enrolled during active disease. Both conserved end residues are part of each CDR3. The D gene is left open where the match is weak. Clone size is not always given. Where it is, it says once, few, many or a class for expanded clones.

cdr3_aa cdr3_nt v_call d_call clone_size j_call
CASTDWNTGELFF TGTGCCAGCACCGACTGGAACACCGGGGAGCTGTTTTTT TRBV2 NA NA TRBJ2-2
CASSLLGQAGGYTF TGTGCCAGCAGTTTATTAGGACAGGCTGGTGGCTACACCTTC TRBV2 TRBD1 many TRBJ1-2
CSVSGGDEKLFF TGCAGCGTTAGTGGGGGCGATGAAAAACTGTTTTTT TRBV29-1 NA NA TRBJ1-4
CASSSIAGGPHEQFF TGTGCCAGCAGTTCGATAGCGGGAGGCCCCCATGAGCAGTTCTTC TRBV6-5 TRBD2 NA TRBJ2-1
CATSNRDEQYF TGTGCCACCAGCAATCGAGACGAGCAGTACTTC TRBV15 NA once TRBJ2-7
CASSRLWTPLEVKRAKNIQYF TGTGCCAGCAGCCGCCTTTGGACACCCCTAGAAGTTAAAAGAGCCAAAAACATTCAGTACTTC TRBV27 NA NA TRBJ2-4
CASSSRGQGSFQETQYF TGTGCCAGCAGCTCAAGGGGACAGGGCAGTTTTCAAGAGACCCAGTACTTC TRBV9 TRBD1 NA TRBJ2-5
CASSQGLAGLVDTQYF TGTGCCAGCAGCCAAGGACTAGCGGGGTTGGTAGATACGCAGTATTTT TRBV7-2 TRBD2 NA TRBJ2-3
CASMFGEGQETQYF TGCGCCAGCATGTTCGGGGAGGGACAAGAGACCCAGTACTTC TRBV5-1 TRBD2 NA TRBJ2-5
CASSLANGVAVYKYF TGTGCCAGCAGCTTAGCAAACGGGGTAGCGGTGTATAAGTACTTC TRBV7-9 NA few TRBJ2-7
CASRTQGRNYGYTF TGTGCCAGCAGGACACAGGGGCGAAACTATGGCTACACCTTC TRBV4-2 TRBD1 NA TRBJ1-2
CASSLQREFEQFF TGTGCCAGCAGTTTACAGCGGGAGTTTGAGCAGTTCTTC TRBV12-3/TRBV12-4 TRBD2 NA TRBJ2-1
CASSQGSSGRFNEQYF TGTGCCAGCAGCCAGGGCTCTAGCGGGAGGTTCAACGAGCAGTACTTC TRBV4-2 TRBD2 NA TRBJ2-7
CVRSLPVWGYTF TGTGTCAGAAGCTTACCAGTCTGGGGCTACACCTTC TRBV7-5 NA NA TRBJ1-2
CASSSERLAGQDTQYF TGTGCCAGCAGCTCCGAGCGACTAGCGGGGCAAGATACGCAGTATTTT TRBV7-3 TRBD2 once TRBJ2-3
CASSSGISHGGELFF TGTGCCAGCAGCTCCGGGATTTCGCATGGCGGGGAGCTGTTTTTT TRBV5-4 NA once TRBJ2-2
CASSPTGTEGYTF TGTGCCAGCAGCCCCACCGGGACAGAAGGCTACACCTTC TRBV7-2 TRBD1 NA TRBJ1-2
CASSSPGQGNSPLHF TGTGCCAGCAGCTCGCCGGGACAGGGGAATTCACCCCTCCACTTT TRBV7-9 TRBD1 NA TRBJ1-6
CASSVATRDTGELFF TGTGCCAGCAGCGTAGCTACGAGAGACACCGGGGAGCTGTTTTTT TRBV9 NA NA TRBJ2-2
CASSLLRTGVTEAFF TGTGCCAGCAGCTTATTGAGGACAGGGGTCACTGAAGCTTTCTTT TRBV11-2 TRBD1 NA TRBJ1-1
CASSPGLAGARSYNEQFF TGTGCCAGCAGCCCGGGACTAGCGGGGGCCCGCTCCTACAATGAGCAGTTCTTC TRBV27 TRBD2 NA TRBJ2-1
CASSQGWAQETQYF TGTGCCAGCAGCCAAGGGTGGGCTCAAGAGACCCAGTACTTC TRBV3-1/TRBV3-2 NA NA TRBJ2-5
CASSLDPPSSYNEQFF TGTGCCAGCAGCTTAGACCCACCGAGCTCCTACAATGAGCAGTTCTTC TRBV7-6 NA few TRBJ2-1
CASSQDREKLFF TGTGCCAGCAGCCAAGACAGGGAAAAACTGTTTTTT TRBV3-1/TRBV3-2 NA once TRBJ1-4
CASSQVRRATEAFF TGTGCCAGCAGCCAAGTGAGGCGCGCCACTGAAGCTTTCTTT TRBV3-1/TRBV3-2 NA once TRBJ1-1
CASSERDRPTYEQYF TGTGCCAGCAGTGAGCGGGACAGGCCGACCTACGAGCAGTACTTC TRBV2 TRBD1 NA TRBJ2-7
CSQAGLAGLDEQFF TGCAGCCAGGCGGGACTAGCGGGATTGGATGAGCAGTTCTTC TRBV29-1 TRBD2 NA TRBJ2-1
CASRQNRNTEAFF TGTGCCAGCAGACAAAATCGAAACACTGAAGCTTTCTTT TRBV27 NA NA TRBJ1-1
CASSPPQGGEKLFF TGTGCCAGCTCACCACCGCAGGGGGGCGAAAAACTGTTTTTT TRBV18 TRBD1 NA TRBJ1-4
CASSPVGQGDTQYF TGTGCCAGCAGCCCGGTGGGACAGGGAGATACGCAGTATTTT TRBV7-9 TRBD1 NA TRBJ2-3
CASSLPSGGGDEQFF TGCGCCAGCAGCTTACCTAGCGGGGGAGGAGATGAGCAGTTCTTC TRBV5-1 TRBD2 NA TRBJ2-1
CASSPGGYTEAFF TGTGCCAGCAGCCCCGGGGGGTACACTGAAGCTTTCTTT TRBV3-1/TRBV3-2 NA NA TRBJ1-1
CASSLGVGLAGNEQFF TGCGCCAGCAGCTTGGGAGTGGGACTAGCCGGTAATGAGCAGTTCTTC TRBV5-1 TRBD2 once TRBJ2-1
CASRSGQGPNTGELFF TGTGCCAGTCGGAGTGGACAGGGGCCGAACACCGGGGAGCTGTTTTTT TRBV19 TRBD1 once TRBJ2-2
CASSLGKRLAGETQYF TGTGCCAGCAGCTTAGGCAAGAGACTAGCTGGAGAGACCCAGTACTTC TRBV11-3 TRBD2 NA TRBJ2-5
CASSLIVPRGRALNEQFF TGTGCCAGCAGTTTAATTGTCCCCCGCGGGAGGGCTCTCAATGAGCAGTTCTTC TRBV28 TRBD2 NA TRBJ2-1
CASSRWTSGRSQGETQYF TGTGCCAGCAGCCGCTGGACTAGCGGGAGGTCCCAGGGCGAGACCCAGTACTTC TRBV7-8 TRBD2 once TRBJ2-5
CASRPTGGPGLFF TGTGCCAGCAGACCCACAGGGGGTCCGGGGCTGTTTTTT TRBV28 TRBD1 once TRBJ1-4
CASSQDVGQGAPSGNTIYF TGCGCCAGCAGCCAAGATGTAGGACAGGGGGCCCCCTCTGGAAACACCATATATTTT TRBV4-1 TRBD1 NA TRBJ1-3
CASSLDLGQIKFF TGCGCCAGCAGCTTGGATTTGGGACAAATTAAGTTCTTC TRBV5-1 NA NA TRBJ2-1
CASSPDRGSSYNSPLHF TGTGCCAGCTCACCGGACAGGGGGAGCTCCTATAATTCACCCCTCCACTTT TRBV18 TRBD1 NA TRBJ1-6
CASSGGGGNSYEQYF TGTGCCAGCAGTGGAGGAGGGGGCAACTCCTACGAGCAGTACTTC TRBV6-1 NA NA TRBJ2-7
CASSLGTENTGELFF TGTGCCAGCAGTTTAGGGACAGAAAACACCGGGGAGCTGTTTTTT TRBV27 TRBD1 NA TRBJ2-2
CATSDRGRTNEKLFF TGTGCCACCTCGGACCGGGGTCGCACTAATGAAAAACTGTTTTTT TRBV2 NA NA TRBJ1-4
CASSQEGTGEYGYTF TGTGCCAGCAGCCAAGAAGGGACAGGGGAATATGGCTACACCTTC TRBV3-1/TRBV3-2 TRBD1 NA TRBJ1-2
CASSPSGGTDTQYF TGTGCCAGCAGCCCGAGTGGGGGGACAGATACGCAGTATTTT TRBV3-1/TRBV3-2 NA once TRBJ2-3
CASSFLGSVPRDAYEQYF TGTGCCAGCAGCTTCCTCGGGTCAGTCCCCCGCGACGCCTACGAGCAGTACTTC TRBV7-8 NA NA TRBJ2-7
CASSPPPQGTQYF TGTGCCAGCTCACCACCCCCCCAGGGGACCCAGTACTTC TRBV18 NA NA TRBJ2-5
CASKMEGANQPQHF TGTGCCAGCAAAATGGAGGGGGCGAATCAGCCCCAGCATTTT TRBV6-5 TRBD1 NA TRBJ1-5
CASKPGLAGLDTQYF TGTGCCAGCAAACCGGGACTAGCGGGACTAGATACGCAGTATTTT TRBV2 TRBD2 NA TRBJ2-3
CASSQGGGGFEAFF TGTGCCAGCAGCCAAGGAGGGGGGGGCTTTGAAGCTTTCTTT TRBV3-1/TRBV3-2 NA NA TRBJ1-1
CSAQGAPGYTF TGCAGTGCGCAGGGGGCGCCTGGCTACACCTTC TRBV20-1 TRBD1 few TRBJ1-2
CASSQPASGTSGTDTQYF TGTGCCAGCAGCCAACCCGCCTCGGGGACTAGCGGCACAGATACGCAGTATTTT TRBV4-2 TRBD2 NA TRBJ2-3
CASSPAGGSYNEQFF TGCGCCAGCAGCCCGGCCGGGGGCTCCTACAATGAGCAGTTCTTC TRBV5-1 NA NA TRBJ2-1
CASSLGQIAETQYF TGCGCCAGCAGCTTAGGACAGATCGCGGAGACCCAGTACTTC TRBV5-1 NA NA TRBJ2-5
CASSPASGRVAAQYF TGTGCCAGTAGCCCCGCTAGCGGGAGGGTGGCGGCCCAGTACTTC TRBV19 TRBD2 NA TRBJ2-5
CASSLAGNTEAFF TGTGCCAGCAGCTTAGCCGGGAACACTGAAGCTTTCTTT TRBV7-9 NA NA TRBJ1-1